These T cell receptor beta chains were read from a single sample in a study of shared clonotypes between healthy human individuals. Using immunoSEQ multiplex PCR, the repertoire was profiled, and TCRdb retains in-frame clones only, with some absent. There are approximately 2,000,000 clones in the sample; just over 90% occur only once, and about 1.6% lies in the top ten. Sequences were obtained from naive CD8+ T cells from PBMCs. The receptors come from a young man in good health. Some clones in this sample may be carry-over from other donors' samples. Both conserved end residues are part of each CDR3. Size values are once, few and many counts, or a class for expanded clones, and some rows have none.

>TRBJ2-7|NA|14|TRBV7-8
CASSLARGAHEQYF
>TRBJ1-1|once|17|TRBV16
CASSQRETTGSSTEAFF
>TRBJ2-7|NA|14|TRBV27
CASSLGRGLHEQYF
>TRBJ1-2|once|15|TRBV7-9
CASSSPDPASYGYTF
>TRBJ2-1|NA|19|TRBV27
CASSFLGVLNVREPNEQFF
>TRBJ2-5|NA|15|TRBV15
CATSRVRQGQETQYF
>TRBJ1-5|NA|14|TRBV7-9
CASSLGAGNQPQHF
>TRBJ2-1|NA|15|TRBV7-9
CASSHGTGIGDEQFF
>TRBJ2-7|NA|17|TRBV11-2
CASSPKPVAGGFYEQYF
>TRBJ2-3|NA|16|TRBV18
CASSPPGLRGGDTQYF
>TRBJ2-7|NA|15|TRBV15
CATSREAGSSYEQYF
>TRBJ2-7|NA|16|TRBV4-2
CASSQEKGLSSYEQYF
>TRBJ1-5|few|14|TRBV30
CAWSVGAGSQPQHF
>TRBJ2-1|NA|15|TRBV29-1
CSVVTRLAGYNEQFF
>TRBJ2-1|NA|13|TRBV9
CASSEGTGGEQFF
>TRBJ2-3|NA|15|TRBV6-4
CASSPTSGVADTQYF
>TRBJ1-1|NA|14|TRBV9
CASSVGAATTEAFF
>TRBJ2-6|NA|16|TRBV7-9
CASSNHRAPGANVLTF
>TRBJ1-1|NA|14|TRBV14
CASSQVGGPVYAFF
>TRBJ1-1|NA|12|TRBV19
CASGGRGTEAFF
>TRBJ2-6|NA|15|TRBV5-3
CARSLEGTGGHVLTF
>TRBJ2-7|NA|16|TRBV5-1
CASSWTLGSSSYEQYF
>TRBJ2-1|once|14|TRBV6-5
CASSYSGTGNEQFF
>TRBJ2-4|once|19|TRBV21-1
CASSKRSALPGTRQNIQYF
>TRBJ1-1|NA|13|TRBV19
CASSIGTHTEAFF
>TRBJ2-7|NA|13|TRBV6-6
CATHGAESYEQYF
>TRBJ2-1|NA|14|TRBV5-1
CASSFSGSYNEQFF
>TRBJ1-1|NA|11|TRBV20-1
CSVPEVGEAFF
>TRBJ2-3|NA|19|TRBV7-9
CASSFPRTSGTPNPDTQYF